This T cell receptor (beta chain) was recovered during a study of T cell clusters in autoimmune cytopenias. The CDR3 consists of 16 residues. CDR1 SGHAT and CDR2 FQDESV come from the germline V gene (reference sequence). TRB amplification used approximately 250 ng of peripheral blood genomic DNA. Multiplex touch-down PCR amplified TRB using TRB-A and TRB-B pools in one tube. TCRdb reprocessed the multiplex PCR reads and reports one entry per CDR3 protein, with no DNA. The listing records 2,500 to 3,500 distinct CDR3 sequences. This sample was shared with a second study, whose subject was T cell repertoires in aging, cancer and after chemotherapy.

Sequencing was carried out using peripheral blood. The origin of this receptor is a human donor in good health. This chain uses TRBV11-1 with TRBJ2-2; the TCRdb call, TRBD1, lacks DNA for checking. The CDR3: CASSYYRGLVTGELFF.